This TCR beta chain was recorded in a study of regulatory T cells in long-lasting Graves disease. Study-level background: Freshly diagnosed Graves' patients had used antithyroid drugs for under 3 months. Whole-study findings and limits: TCR diversity was lower in persistent Graves' patients than in newly diagnosed ones. Limited samples may have lowered accuracy.

The ends were cut back, 6 bases at V and 1 base at J, with 18 bases in the middle. The CDR3 sequence is 16 residues long. Germline-derived CDR1 and CDR2 are MNHNS and SASEGT. In building TCR beta libraries, iRepertoire HTBI primers were used together with Arm-PCR of CDR3 regions. In TCRdb, the multiplex PCR reads were re-called with MiXCR into one record per CDR3 protein. The sample lists about 310,000 distinct CDR3 sequences, 15% to 20% occurring once. This clonotype showed up just a few times. The antigen remains unidentified. Time point: newly diagnosed GD, antithyroid drugs for less than 3 months. Isolated PBMC RNA provided the starting material for the TCR library. From each patient, around 8.7 milliliters of peripheral blood was drawn and collected into an EDTA anticoagulant tube.

Here the sequenced sample was peripheral blood mononuclear cells (PBMCs), taken at new diagnosis, from a patient treated with antithyroid drugs. The clonotype comes from a female donor with Graves disease. The chain couples TRBV6-1 to TRBJ1-2; unclear D gene. CDR3 loop: CASRGPDRLDNYGYTF. The DNA of the CDR3 is TGTGCCAGCAGAGGACCGGATCGGCTTGATAACTATGGCTACACCTTC.